These T cell receptor beta chains were read from a single sample in a study of blood T cell repertoires in COVID-19. The repertoire was sequenced with immunoSEQ multiplex PCR; TCRdb's copy has only in-frame clones and lacks some. The table lists 200,000 to 300,000 clones, approximately 80% of them singletons, with more than 9.5% in the top ten. Sequencing input: peripheral blood. The receptor set was obtained from a woman of 80 years or more with acute or convalescent COVID-19. Each CDR3 is given with its conserved first and last residue. The D gene is left open where the match is weak. The size of a clone is reported for some rows only, either as once, few or many, or as a class for expanded clones.

-	TRBV27	-	TRBJ2-3	TGTGCCAGCAGTTTCACCAGGACAGCCACAGATACGCAGTATTTT	CASSFTRTATDTQYF
-	TRBV12-5	-	TRBJ1-1	TGTGCTAGTGGTTTAGGGGGTAACACTGAAGCTTTCTTT	CASGLGGNTEAFF
-	TRBV6-2/TRBV6-3	TRBD1	TRBJ1-5	TGTGCCAGCAGTCGACAACAGGGGACAAGCAATCAGCCCCAGCATTTT	CASSRQQGTSNQPQHF
few	TRBV7-2	TRBD1	TRBJ1-5	TGTGCCAGCAGCTCGACGGGACAGGGGGTTTATAGCAATCAGCCCCAGCATTTT	CASSSTGQGVYSNQPQHF
-	TRBV30	TRBD2	TRBJ2-2	TGTGCCTGGAACGTGTGGGGGGGGACCGGGGAGCTGTTTTTT	CAWNVWGGTGELFF
-	TRBV28	-	TRBJ1-1	TGTGCCAGCAGTTTATTACGGAGGGACACTGAAGCTTTCTTT	CASSLLRRDTEAFF
few	TRBV30	TRBD1	TRBJ1-4	TGTGCCTGGAGTGAGGTGGCAGGGGGTAATGAAAAACTGTTTTTT	CAWSEVAGGNEKLFF
once	TRBV28	TRBD1	TRBJ1-2	TGTGCCAGCACAACAGGGGCCTATGGCTACACCTTC	CASTTGAYGYTF
-	TRBV30	-	TRBJ1-2	TGTGCCTGGAGTGTACGGCAGGGCAACTATGGCTACACCTTC	CAWSVRQGNYGYTF
-	TRBV5-1	-	TRBJ1-4	TGCGCCAGCAGCCCGGGAGACAGAGAAAAACTGTTTTTT	CASSPGDREKLFF
-	TRBV19	TRBD1	TRBJ1-2	TGTGCCAGTAGGGGACAGAACTATGGCTACACCTTC	CASRGQNYGYTF
-	TRBV24-1	TRBD2	TRBJ2-1	TGTGCCACCAGTGAACCGGGACTAGCGGGGGGGAATGAGCAGTTCTTC	CATSEPGLAGGNEQFF
-	TRBV28	-	TRBJ1-5	TGTGCCAGTGTACTTGGTAGCAATCAGCCCCAGCATTTT	CASVLGSNQPQHF
-	TRBV15	-	TRBJ2-2	TGTGCCACCAGCATACAGACGAACACCGGGGAGCTGTTTTTT	CATSIQTNTGELFF
-	TRBV7-9	-	TRBJ1-5	TGTGCCAGCAGCTCCTCCTATCAGCCCCAGCATTTT	CASSSSYQPQHF
once	TRBV19	TRBD2	TRBJ2-3	TGTGCCAGTCAGGGACTAGCGGGGATTAGCACAGATACGCAGTATTTT	CASQGLAGISTDTQYF
-	TRBV27	TRBD2	TRBJ2-3	TGTGCCAGCAGTTTAATACGGGGGGGTGAAGATACGCAGTATTTT	CASSLIRGGEDTQYF
-	TRBV11-3	-	TRBJ2-3	TGTGCCAGCTCTCCGCGCGGTGGCACTAGCACAGATACGCAGTATTTT	CASSPRGGTSTDTQYF
-	TRBV4-1	-	TRBJ1-2	TGCGCCAGCAGCCAAGATATGGTTCCGGGATTCTATGGCTACACCTTC	CASSQDMVPGFYGYTF
-	TRBV5-1	-	TRBJ1-4	TGCGCCAGCAGCAGTACCGGGATCCGAGGTGAAAAACTGTTTTTT	CASSSTGIRGEKLFF
-	TRBV6-4	-	TRBJ1-2	TGTGCCAGCAGGGAGAGCCGATTCAGCACCTTC	CASRESRFSTF
-	TRBV4-1	TRBD2	TRBJ2-3	TGCGCCAGCAGCCTCCGGGGGGGCCCGCCCACAGATACGCAGTATTTT	CASSLRGGPPTDTQYF
-	TRBV6-5	-	TRBJ1-1	TGTGCCAGCAGCTCGACAGTGAACACTGAAGCTTTCTTT	CASSSTVNTEAFF
-	TRBV24-1	TRBD2	TRBJ2-3	TGTGCCACCAGTGAACGGACTAGCGGGGGGGTGGCAGATACGCAGTATTTT	CATSERTSGGVADTQYF
-	TRBV4-1	-	TRBJ1-1	TGCGCCAGCAGCCAAGATCGACAGGCTTCTGAAGCTTTCTTT	CASSQDRQASEAFF
-	TRBV11-3	-	TRBJ2-2	TGTGCCAGCAGCCCGAGGACCGGGGAGCTGTTTTTT	CASSPRTGELFF
few	TRBV28	TRBD1	TRBJ2-7	TGTGCCAGCGGGAAGTTAGGGGGACAGCCCGTCTTC	CASGKLGGQPVF
-	TRBV7-9	-	TRBJ1-6	TGTGCCAGCAGCTTAGCGTCGTCGGGAACCCTCCACTTT	CASSLASSGTLHF
-	TRBV29-1	TRBD1	TRBJ1-1	TGCAGCGCTGGACAGGCGAGGAGGACTGAAGCTTTCTTT	CSAGQARRTEAFF
-	TRBV18	-	TRBJ2-2	TGTGCCAGCTCACCACCAGGGGTTACCGGGGAGCTGTTTTTT	CASSPPGVTGELFF
few	TRBV4-1	TRBD2	TRBJ2-7	TGCGCCAGCAGCCGACGGACTAGCGGGACATACGAGCAGTACTTC	CASSRRTSGTYEQYF
-	TRBV10-3	-	TRBJ1-6	TGTGCCATCAGCCCGGGTCGAGGGCCTTCCTCCTATAATTCACCCCTCCACTTT	CAISPGRGPSSYNSPLHF
-	TRBV4-2	TRBD1	TRBJ1-6	TGTGCCAGCAGCCAAGGACAGGGAGGTGCTTCACCCCTCCACTTT	CASSQGQGGASPLHF
few	TRBV4-1	-	TRBJ1-3	TGCGCCAGCAGCCAAGGGGTAGCAGGGGTGTACTCTGGAAACACCATATATTTT	CASSQGVAGVYSGNTIYF
-	TRBV5-1	TRBD2	TRBJ2-1	TGCGCCAGCAGCGCAGCCGGGACTAGCGGTGACCAGTTCTTC	CASSAAGTSGDQFF
-	TRBV5-1	-	TRBJ2-1	TGCGCCAGCAGCTCCTCGGGAGCGCCATACAATGAGCAGTTCTTC	CASSSSGAPYNEQFF
-	TRBV19	TRBD2	TRBJ2-3	TGTGCCAGTAGTATGGGCGGGGGGGCAGATACGCAGTATTTT	CASSMGGGADTQYF
-	TRBV19	-	TRBJ1-6	TGTGCCAGTAGTCCACGGGGTACCTATAATTCACCCCTCCACTTT	CASSPRGTYNSPLHF
-	TRBV19	-	TRBJ2-3	TGTGCCAGTAGTACGGTCGGGTCCCCCATCTTCACAGATACGCAGTATTTT	CASSTVGSPIFTDTQYF
-	TRBV12-3/TRBV12-4	-	TRBJ1-1	TGTGCCAGCAGCAGGAGGTCTGAAGCTTTCTTT	CASSRRSEAFF
-	TRBV18	TRBD1	TRBJ2-3	TGTGCCAGCTCACCACCGGCAGGGGGCGGCTATATGGATACGCAGTATTTT	CASSPPAGGGYMDTQYF
-	TRBV29-1	TRBD1	TRBJ1-4	TGCAGCGTCGATACAGGGGGCCTAGGCGAAAAACTGTTTTTT	CSVDTGGLGEKLFF
-	TRBV19	TRBD1	TRBJ2-3	TGTGCCAGTAGTATCACAGGGGGCGGCACGCAGTATTTT	CASSITGGGTQYF
-	TRBV2	-	TRBJ2-1	TGTGCCAGCAGGGCGCTCCAGACGATCCCCAGAAAAGGGGAAAGCTCCTACAATGAGCAGTTCTTC	CASRALQTIPRKGESSYNEQFF
-	TRBV6-6	TRBD1	TRBJ1-2	TGTGCCAGCAGTCGCGCTTACTTGGGACAGGGGAACTATGGCTACACCTTC	CASSRAYLGQGNYGYTF
-	TRBV2	TRBD1	TRBJ1-1	TGTGCCAGCCGGGACAGGGGTGCTGAAGCTTTCTTT	CASRDRGAEAFF
-	TRBV27	-	TRBJ1-6	TGTGCCAGCAGTCCGGACAGCTATAATTCACCCCTCCACTTT	CASSPDSYNSPLHF
few	TRBV6-5	-	TRBJ1-1	TGTGCCAGCAGTTACGGGGCGGTTCTTTCTGAAGCTTTCTTT	CASSYGAVLSEAFF
few	TRBV6-5	-	TRBJ2-7	TGTGCCAGCAGTTACAGGATGGGAGCTCCCTACGAGCAGTACTTC	CASSYRMGAPYEQYF
-	TRBV7-9	-	TRBJ1-5	TGTGCCAGCAGTCTCGGGCAGGGTAGTCAGCCCCAGCATTTT	CASSLGQGSQPQHF